The rows below give T cell receptor beta chains drawn from one sample of a study of blood T cell repertoires in COVID-19. Produced via immunoSEQ multiplex PCR; TCRdb's table is partial and in-frame only. Of about 68,000 clones listed, 75% to 90% were seen once; the top ten hold 2.5% to 3%. Sequenced sample: peripheral blood. The source is a man in his fifties with acute or convalescent COVID-19. The CDR3 runs from the conserved cysteine through the conserved F or W. The order of the fields is D gene, V gene, clone size, J gene, CDR3 DNA, CDR3 protein. The D gene is left open where the match is weak. Some rows mark clone size as missing; the rest say once, few, many or name a class of expanded clone.

>TRBD1|TRBV11-2|once|TRBJ1-1
TGTGCCAGCAGCTCCTGGACAGGGCTGTTTTACGCTGAAGCTTTCTTT
CASSSWTGLFYAEAFF
>NA|TRBV6-1|NA|TRBJ1-2
TGTGCCAGCAGTGAATCGGGGGTTAACTATGGCTACACCTTC
CASSESGVNYGYTF
>NA|TRBV28|NA|TRBJ1-5
TGTGCCAGCAGTTTATTCGGGGATCAGCCCCAGCATTTT
CASSLFGDQPQHF
>TRBD2|TRBV6-2/TRBV6-3|NA|TRBJ2-7
TGTGCCAGCAGTTCCTGGGGCGGGAGGATTATTTCCTACGAGCAGTACTTC
CASSSWGGRIISYEQYF
>NA|TRBV14|NA|TRBJ2-3
TGTGCCAGCAGCAAAATAGGACCGCAGCTAGCGAGCACAGATACGCAGTATTTT
CASSKIGPQLASTDTQYF
>NA|TRBV4-2|NA|TRBJ1-2
TGTGCCAGCAGCCAAGCGAGGCCGGATGGCTACACCTTC
CASSQARPDGYTF
>TRBD2|TRBV12-5|NA|TRBJ2-1
TGTGCTAGTGATCCTTTAGCGGGAAAGGAGAATGAGCAGTTCTTC
CASDPLAGKENEQFF
>TRBD1|TRBV7-9|once|TRBJ2-7
TGTGCCAGCAGCTACAGACAGGGCCCCGAGCAGTACTTC
CASSYRQGPEQYF
>TRBD1|TRBV7-9|NA|TRBJ2-1
TGTGCCAGCAGCCCAGAGACAGGGGAAGATGAGCAGTTCTTC
CASSPETGEDEQFF
>NA|TRBV28|few|TRBJ1-5
TGTGCCAGCAGTTTAAGCTTGAGGCCCCAGCATTTT
CASSLSLRPQHF
>NA|TRBV11-3|NA|TRBJ1-1
TGTGCCAGCAGCTTAGACCCATACAGGGCCCGGGAGGAAAAGGCTAACACTGAAGCTTTCTTT
CASSLDPYRAREEKANTEAFF
>NA|TRBV5-6|once|TRBJ1-2
TGTGCCAGCAGCTCAAGGGCGGGTTTTGGTTGGAACTATGGCTACACCTTC
CASSSRAGFGWNYGYTF
>NA|TRBV6-2/TRBV6-3|NA|TRBJ2-1
TGTGCCAGCAGTTACGACTGGTCGGCCTACAATGAGCAGTTCTTC
CASSYDWSAYNEQFF
>NA|TRBV3-1/TRBV3-2|NA|TRBJ1-6
TGTGCCAGCAGCCAAGGCCTGAGGGTCGGTTCACCCCTCCACTTT
CASSQGLRVGSPLHF
>TRBD2|TRBV7-9|NA|TRBJ2-5
TGTGCCAGCAGCCCCCAGGGACTAGCCCAGGAGACCCAGTACTTC
CASSPQGLAQETQYF
>TRBD2|TRBV6-5|NA|TRBJ2-1
TGTGCCAGCACGGAAGAGCCGGGACTAGCCAATGAGCAGTTCTTC
CASTEEPGLANEQFF
>TRBD1|TRBV5-5|NA|TRBJ2-1
TGTGCCAGCAGTAGAACCGGGACAGGGGCCTACAATGAGCAGTTCTTC
CASSRTGTGAYNEQFF
>NA|TRBV6-6|once|TRBJ1-5
TGTGCCAGCAGTTACTCTGGGAGAAGCAATCAGCCCCAGCATTTT
CASSYSGRSNQPQHF
>NA|TRBV30|NA|TRBJ1-1
TGTGCCTGGAGTACGGGGGTTCGCACTGAAGCTTTCTTT
CAWSTGVRTEAFF
>NA|TRBV28|NA|TRBJ1-6
TGTGCCAGCAGTTACCAGTTATTGCCCCTCCACTTT
CASSYQLLPLHF
>NA|TRBV2|NA|TRBJ1-6
TGTGCCAGCAGTGAACAGGGGTCTTCACCCCTCCACTTT
CASSEQGSSPLHF
>TRBD2|TRBV7-7|NA|TRBJ2-1
TGTGCCAGCAGCTCGGGACTAGCGGGAGGAGGCGGGGAGCAGTTCTTC
CASSSGLAGGGGEQFF